This T cell receptor beta chain was sequenced for a study of blood T cell repertoires in COVID-19. Across the study: PBMCs, B-cell-depleted T cells, or T cells provided the cDNA or gDNA that made up the material.

In the original analysis: How many nucleated cells were present was estimated from reference gene primer amplification. Clones were sequenced by immunoSEQ multiplex PCR, and TCRdb holds only the in-frame ones, with some missing. That table gives V, J and clone size, and the DNA gave D and trimming. The data hold 200,000 to 250,000 clones, with approximately 82% observed a single time. CDR3 length: 15 amino acids. Trimming stripped 5 bases from V and 10 bases from J, with 20 bases between. The germline CDR1 and CDR2 sequences are SGHAT and FQNNGV. V gene TRBV11-2 combines with J gene TRBJ1-4; D gene unclear. The sequence was collected from a middle-aged man who had recovered from COVID-19. Sequenced material: PBMCs or T cells enriched from blood (not recorded which). Here the CDR3 reads CASSAGRRWESKLFF. CDR3 sequence (DNA): TGTGCCAGCAGCGCCGGACGTCGGTGGGAGTCAAAACTGTTTTTT.